Below, one T cell receptor beta chain is given with its context. Germline CDR1 is LGHDT and CDR2 is YNNKEL (reference sequence). The CDR3 runs to 14 residues. The V end lost 5 bases, the J end lost 2 bases, and 13 bases lay between the germline ends. The sample comes from a study of patients and donors after allogeneic stem cell transplantation. MiXCR, run by TCRdb on the RT-PCR reads, gives a single entry per CDR3 protein. The sample consists of roughly 230,000 distinct CDR3 sequences, 13% to 15% of them appearing once. Sequences were obtained from blood, either unsorted or a sorted T cell fraction (not recorded which). This sequence originates from a human donor who was either an allogeneic HSCT recipient or a stem cell or donor lymphocyte infusion donor (not recorded which). It is not recorded whose cells these are; they may come from a transplant donor. The chain is built from TRBV3-1 and TRBJ2-7, with a weak D call TRBD2 (5 bases). DNA for the CDR3: TGTGCCAGCAGCTACCAACTAGTCCCCTACGAGCAGTACTTC. Translated: CASSYQLVPYEQYF.